This TCR beta chain derives from a study of vaccination effects on CD4 cells after COVID-19. The study, taken as a whole, reports: Within healthy vaccinees, only 1 of 255 vaccine-induced clones displayed cross-reactivity with common cold coronaviruses.

As concerns this clone: No antigen is known for it.

Sequencing used immunoSEQ multiplex PCR; TCRdb keeps in-frame clones, though not all of them. The sample gives about 55,000 clones, under 75% of which show up once; about 17% is in the top ten. After expansion with viral peptide pools in the ViraFEST assay, antigen-specific CD4+ T cells were sequenced. The culture ran for 10 days, and then CD4+ T cells were isolated. No vaccinee had earlier SARS-CoV-2 infection, and nucleocapsid antibodies were negative. Half-medium changes using IL-2 medium occurred on days 3 and 7. This CDR3 is 15 amino acids long. V was pared by 1 base and J by 1 base, with 10 bases between. CDR1 and CDR2 from the germline V gene are LGHNA and YSLEER.

This clonotype originated in a human donor who received a COVID-19 vaccine. Sequenced material: CD4+ T cells from PBMCs cultured with SARS-CoV-2 spike peptides, taken before COVID-19 vaccination. The chain joins TRBV4-3 to TRBJ1-2; D uncertain. CDR3 in amino acids: CASSQGQRINYGYTF. The CDR3 DNA reads as TGCGCCAGCAGCCAAGGTCAGAGAATTAACTATGGCTACACCTTC.